This entry lists 20 T cell receptor beta chains sequenced from one sample in a study of patients and donors after allogeneic stem cell transplantation (dated by TCRdb to about 2020). Preparation of the library involved RT-PCR. TCRdb records NextSeq 550 as the sequencer. TCRdb reprocessing: public reads trimmed at Q25 with fastp, clones called with MiXCR, in-frame beta chains kept. When rows share a CDR3 protein, they turn into one entry using the most common DNA and genes. The sample table holds roughly 200,000 distinct CDR3 sequences, of which around two fifths were seen once. 11% of the sample goes to the ten largest clones. Material: blood, either unsorted or a sorted T cell fraction (not recorded which). Receptor source: a human donor who was either an allogeneic HSCT recipient or a stem cell or donor lymphocyte infusion donor (not recorded which). It is not recorded whose cells these are; they may come from a transplant donor.

The V and J genes are TRBV10-3 and TRBJ2-1; TRBD2 aligns across 11 bases. Trimming took 6 bases from V and 1 from J; bases not matched to a gene: 11. Germline V gene sequence: CDR1 ENHRY, CDR2 SYGVKD. This CDR3 is built from 18 residues. DNA of the CDR3: TGTGCCATCAGCAGTGTGCTAGCGGGGGGAGGGTCCTACAATGAGCAGTTCTTC. Encoded protein: CAISSVLAGGGSYNEQFF.

The CDR3 coding sequence is TGCAGTGCTAACAGGGACCTCTACGAGCAGTACTTC. It yields the protein CSANRDLYEQYF. V is TRBV20-1 and J is TRBJ2-7; D is perhaps TRBD1 (6 bases). Per the germline V gene, CDR1 is DFQATT and CDR2 is SNEGSKA (reference sequence). Deletions cut 4 bases from V and 3 bases from J, with 10 bases between. The CDR3 spans 12 residues.

The J gene is TRBJ2-5, the V gene TRBV3-1; TRBD2 aligns across 10 bases. Trimming removed 4 bases from V and 1 base from J; junction bases left unmatched: 9. The CDR3 is made up of 17 amino acids. The V gene's germline CDR1 is LGHDT and CDR2 YNNKEL (reference sequence). CDR3 coding DNA: TGTGCCAGCAGCCCCCCGGCCAGCGGGGGGGCCCAAGAGACCCAGTACTTC. It codes for CASSPPASGGAQETQYF.

This clonotype appeared once. The chain combines TRBV12-3 or TRBV12-4 with TRBJ2-1; D uncertain. Trimming took off 7 bases at V and 8 bases at J, with 12 bases between the two ends. This CDR3 is 12 amino acids long. CDR3 coding DNA: TGTGCCAGCACCCCATCAGAGGATGAGCAGTTCTTC. Translation gives CASTPSEDEQFF.

The V call is TRBV5-1, the J call TRBJ2-1, with D possibly TRBD1 on 5 matching bases. Trimming took 1 base from V and 0 from J, leaving 8 bases between them. The germline CDR1 and CDR2 sequences are SGHRS and YFSETQ. The CDR3 is 15 amino acids. CDR3 DNA: TGCGCCAGCAGCTTGCCCAGGGACTCCTACAATGAGCAGTTCTTC. This gives the protein CASSLPRDSYNEQFF.

This clonotype was seen only a few times. V gene TRBV25-1 combines with J gene TRBJ1-6, with 7 bases aligning to TRBD1. Germline CDR1 and CDR2: MGHDK and SYGVNS. The CDR3 runs 14 residues. Trimming removed 7 bases from V and 4 bases from J; junction bases left unmatched: 4. DNA for the CDR3: TGTGCCAGCACCTCAGGGGGTTATAATTCACCCCTCCACTTT. It codes for CASTSGGYNSPLHF.

There are a few counts of this clonotype. The genes are TRBV24-1 and TRBJ2-3; 13 nucleotides agree with TRBD2. Germline CDR1 is KGHDR and CDR2 is SFDVKD. The CDR3 contains 16 residues. Trimming took 4 bases from V and 6 from J; bases not matched to a gene: 6. The CDR3, as DNA: TGTGCCACCAGTGAACCTGGGACTAGCGGGGTTGATACGCAGTATTTT. It specifies CATSEPGTSGVDTQYF.

This clonotype was detected a few times. The chain couples TRBV29-1 to TRBJ2-1; the D call may be TRBD1 or TRBD2 (5 bases each). This CDR3 has 12 residues. Trimming took 7 bases from V and 9 from J, leaving 16 bases between them. In germline, CDR1 is SQVTM, CDR2 ANQGSEA. CDR3 sequence reads: CSGGKQGAEQFF. The CDR3 region has the DNA TGCAGCGGGGGGAAGCAGGGTGCTGAGCAGTTCTTC.

This chain connects TRBV12-3 or TRBV12-4 to TRBJ2-7; D is possibly TRBD1 (5 bases). V lost 7 bases, J lost 2 bases, and 21 bases lay in between. CDR3 length: 16 amino acids. CDR3 sequence (DNA): TGTGCCAGCAACTCCAATAAAGGACACCAGACCTACGAGCAGTACTTC. Encoded protein: CASNSNKGHQTYEQYF.

This clonotype has more than one count but fewer than ten. This CDR3 reads CASRPKTGPGTEAFF. CDR3 in DNA: TGTGCCAGCAGACCAAAAACAGGGCCGGGAACTGAAGCTTTCTTT. The chain couples TRBV6-2 or TRBV6-3 to TRBJ1-1, with TRBD1 as a possible D gene (6 bases). The CDR3 has 15 residues. V was cut by 6 bases and J by 5 bases, with 19 bases left in between. Germline CDR1 reads MNHEY; CDR2 reads SVGEGT.

The chain links TRBV9 to TRBJ2-3, with no clear D. The V gene lost 0 bases and the J gene lost 6 bases, with 8 bases spanning the gap. The CDR3 runs 13 residues. CDR1 is SGDLS and CDR2 is YYNGEE in the germline V gene. The DNA for the CDR3 is TGTGCCAGCAGCGTAGGGCCAGCGGATACGCAGTATTTT. Translating gives CASSVGPADTQYF.

Only a few counts were recorded for this clonotype. The chain's CDR3 is CASSLDRVGAKNIQYF. In DNA form, the CDR3 reads TGTGCCAGCAGCCTAGACAGGGTGGGGGCCAAAAACATTCAGTACTTC. The chain uses TRBV12-3 or TRBV12-4 and TRBJ2-4, with TRBD1 matching 7 bases. The CDR3 is 16 residues long. The ends lost 6 bases at V and 1 base at J; junction bases unmatched: 9.

The genes are TRBV7-8 and TRBJ1-4; D is ambiguous. Per the germline V gene, CDR1 is SGHVS and CDR2 is FQNEAQ. V dropped 8 bases and J dropped 3 bases, with 10 bases sitting between them. This CDR3 is 13 amino acids long. CDR3 sequence: CASADPPNEKLFF. The CDR3 DNA follows: TGTGCCAGCGCGGACCCTCCTAATGAAAAACTGTTTTTT. The full variable domain, its missing parts supplied by reference TRBV7-8 and TRBJ1-4, is GAGVSQSPRYKVAKRGQDVALRCDPISGHVSLFWYQQALGQGPEFLTYFQNEAQLDKSGLPSDRFFAERPEGSVSTLKIQRTQQEDSAVYLCASADPPNEKLFFGSGTQLSVL.

This clonotype was seen a few times. The J gene is TRBJ1-1, the V gene TRBV5-1; the match to TRBD1 covers 7 bases. Looked up from germline, CDR1 is SGHRS and CDR2 is YFSETQ. The V segment lost 2 bases and the J segment 4 bases; nucleotides outside the gene matches: 2. The CDR3 runs to 13 residues. CDR3 in DNA: TGCGCCAGCAGCTTCGCAGGGGGCACTGAAGCTTTCTTT. Translating it yields CASSFAGGTEAFF. Full variable domain (outside the CDR3, taken from reference TRBV5-1 and TRBJ1-1): KAGVTQTPRYLIKTRGQQVTLSCSPISGHRSVSWYQQTPGQGLQFLFEYFSETQRNKGNFPGRFSGRQFSNSRSEMNVSTLELGDSALYLCASSFAGGTEAFFGQGTRLTVV.

This chain links TRBV4-2 with TRBJ2-7; D is ambiguous. V was shortened by 1 base and J by 5 bases, with 3 bases between the two germline ends. Germline-derived CDR1 and CDR2 are LGHNA and YNFKEQ. The CDR3 covers 11 residues. The chain's CDR3 is CASSQGNEQYF. The CDR3 DNA reads as TGTGCCAGCAGCCAAGGGAACGAGCAGTACTTC.

The chain joins TRBV18 to TRBJ2-1, with unresolved D. V was pared by 3 bases and J by 1 base, with 7 bases between. The V gene's germline CDR1 is KGHSH and CDR2 LQKENI. The length of the CDR3 is 14 residues. The CDR3 region has the DNA TGTGCCAGCTCACCGGGCCCATCCTACAATGAGCAGTTCTTC. It specifies CASSPGPSYNEQFF.

The chain has TRBV11-2 and TRBJ2-1, with a weak D call TRBD2 (6 bases). V was pared by 0 bases and J by 0 bases, with 12 bases between. The length of the CDR3 is 17 residues. The V gene's germline CDR1 is SGHAT and CDR2 FQNNGV. The DNA for the CDR3 is TGTGCCAGCAGCTTAGATTATTTCGGGGGCTCCTACAATGAGCAGTTCTTC. Amino acid sequence: CASSLDYFGGSYNEQFF.

This chain links TRBV9 with TRBJ1-2; no reliable D call. V was shortened by 0 bases and J by 8 bases, with 11 bases between the two germline ends. The germline V gene encodes CDR1 SGDLS and CDR2 YYNGEE. This CDR3 is 13 amino acids long. CDR3 coding DNA: TGTGCCAGCAGCGTAGGTGAAGGGATCGGCTACACCTTC. Its translation is CASSVGEGIGYTF.

This clonotype came up a few times. CDR3 sequence: CASRGTTNEKLFF. The CDR3 region has the DNA TGTGCCAGCAGGGGGACAACTAATGAAAAACTGTTTTTT. The chain couples TRBV12-3 or TRBV12-4 to TRBJ1-4; D remains ambiguous. Trimming took 6 bases from V and 0 from J, leaving 5 bases between them. The CDR3 has 13 amino acids.

The V gene is TRBV28, the J gene TRBJ1-1; 8 bases line up with TRBD1. Germline loops: CDR1 MDHEN, CDR2 SYDVKM. V was clipped by 4 bases and J by 0 bases; unmatched bases: 4. The CDR3 is 15 amino acids. DNA for the CDR3: TGTGCCAGCAGTTACTTGGACAGGGTGAACACTGAAGCTTTCTTT. It encodes CASSYLDRVNTEAFF.